This TCR beta chain derives from a study of OX40 agonist ivuxolimab in advanced cancers. Only in-frame clones appear in the TCRdb table, and some are missing; sequencing was by immunoSEQ multiplex PCR. The data contain approximately 41,000 clones, around 85% of them singletons. This clone was seen only a few times. V lost 3 bases to trimming and J lost 3 bases, with 21 bases between them. CDR3 size: 17 residues. The gene calls are TRBV6-7 and TRBJ2-7, with D uncertain. TRBV6-7 is an ORF, with its function uncertain. The sequence was collected from an adult with an advanced solid tumor such as melanoma, head and neck, liver or kidney cancer. Sequenced material: CD4+ or CD8+ T cells sorted from blood, taken in a trial of the OX40 agonist ivuxolimab. CDR3 nucleotide sequence: TGTGCCAGCAGTTATTGGTACGGTGAACCCCACTACTACGAGCAGTACTTC. This translates into CASSYWYGEPHYYEQYF.